The present T cell receptor beta chain was sequenced within a study of blood T cell repertoires in COVID-19 (dated by TCRdb to the early 2020s). For the study in its entirety: Samples covering the acute and convalescent phases of COVID-19 were provided by collaborators in the United States, Italy and Spain. The material from the prospective study consisted of cDNA or gDNA derived from T cells, B-cell-depleted T cells, or PBMCs. Subjects who had been exposed to COVID-19, were actively infected with it, or had recovered from it provided the deeply sampled blood TCRbeta repertoires that made up the dataset. The repertoires were made available in a free public database intended to serve as a resource for research on the immune response to SARS-CoV-2. The samples were drawn from two sources: the first 160 participants of the ongoing ImmuneRACE study, and 1,200 or so subjects contributed by 6 global collaborators. A de-identified subject ID, COVID-19 status, age in years and sex were almost always included in the sample metadata. Where available, HLA class I and class II types were taken from metadata supplied by the sample provider and were not determined by assay-based typing. Study-level results and caveats: The amount of clinical and demographic metadata varied by source and participant and was provided uncurated.

Note on this clone: The antigen it binds to is not known. Base-call qualities are not available, and no considerably larger clone is one nucleotide away.

Participants in the prospective study were enrolled through a virtual design, were aged about 18 to 100 years, and lived in some 24 United States geographic areas. To assign participants to cohorts, the prospective study relied on clinical history that participants themselves reported in a screening survey and a study questionnaire. ImmuneRACE Cohort 3 recovered participants were defined by two consecutive negative NP/OP PCR tests, healthcare professional clearance, or symptom resolution. Mobile phlebotomists in the prospective study collected whole blood, serum and a nasopharyngeal or oropharyngeal swab from every participant. Additional blood draws and questionnaires over a roughly two-month period could optionally be provided by prospective study participants. Before DNA extraction, blood samples from the prospective study were shipped at room temperature or frozen. The germline V gene (reference sequence) specifies LNHDA as CDR1 and SQIVND as CDR2. V was cut back by 5 bases and J by 1 base, leaving a gap of 12 bases between them. CDR3 length: 14 amino acids, cysteine to phenylalanine. The DNA shown is the 42-base CDR3, in frame from base 1.

The immunoSEQ Assay, a bias-controlled multiplex PCR, was used to amplify TCRbeta CDR3 regions from genomic DNA. Per the original workflow: Nucleated cell counts per sample were estimated from amplification of reference gene primers within the assay. Sequence reads were collapsed and filtered to measure the absolute abundance of every unique TCRbeta CDR3 rearrangement. For each sample, productive Simpson clonality was calculated as the square root of Simpson's diversity index across productive rearrangements. TCRdb holds this immuneACCESS table with in-frame rearrangements only. Some clones are missing; in checked studies, unresolved V genes explain under half, and the rest has no known cause. V, J and clone size reflect that table, while D and trimming were determined from the DNA. This sample comprises more than 250,000 clones, 87% of them detected only once. The ten largest clones add up to roughly 5.2% of the sample.

The source of this sequence is a woman aged 25 to 39 who had recovered from COVID-19. The sequencing input was PBMCs or T cells enriched from blood (not recorded which). Recombination connected TRBV19 to TRBJ2-7; TRBD2 might be the D gene, on 6 matching bases. The base sequence is TGTGCCAGTAGTGGGGGGATGAATTCCTACGAGCAGTACTTC. Translated, it reads CASSGGMNSYEQYF.